This entry is about one TCR beta chain. Its antigen remains unknown. The read terminates 3 residues before the CDR3 end, so the remaining end is supplied by the germline J gene. The data were obtained in a study of T cells in women clearing cervical HPV infection. Looking at the study overall: Controls were women whose single incident HPV16 infection cleared within 12 months without precancer or cancer. General study findings and limits: Richness plus V gene abundances separated cases from controls with AUC around 0.8. Effector/memory and HPV-specific T cells were not isolated, and association timing is unknown.

Looked up from germline, CDR1 is SGHRS and CDR2 is YFSETQ. CDR3 length equals 16 residues. J gave up 8 bases and V 4 bases, and 12 bases lay outside the gene matches. Method: immunoSEQ multiplex PCR; TCRdb's copy keeps in-frame clones and lacks some. Reported are 25,000 to 30,000 clones; the ten largest clones contain around 3.9%. The clonotype comes from a woman between 18 and 70 years old with a cervical HPV16 infection that either progressed to CIN3+ or cleared (not recorded which). The rearrangement joins TRBV5-1 to TRBJ1-6, with 7 nucleotides matching TRBD1. The sequenced material came from blood buffy coat. The covered CDR3 bases are TGCGCCAGCAGCCCAACGACAGGGCTCGGAGATTCACCC. Protein sequence: CASSPTTGLGDSP. The whole CDR3 protein is CASSPTTGLGDSPLHF. Filled out from reference TRBV5-1 and TRBJ1-6, the complete variable domain reads KAGVTQTPRYLIKTRGQQVTLSCSPISGHRSVSWYQQTPGQGLQFLFEYFSETQRNKGNFPGRFSGRQFSNSRSEMNVSTLELGDSALYLCASSPTTGLGDSPLHFGNGTRLTVT.